The entry that follows covers one TCR beta chain sequence. The antigen remains unidentified. The PCR had 60 Vbeta and 13 Jbeta primers. This table comes from immunoSEQ multiplex PCR, and its TCRdb copy is limited to in-frame clones, with some not included. The top ten hold 0.8% to 1% of the sample, which has some 170,000 clones, 87% seen once. J was trimmed by 3 bases and V by 3 bases; bases with no gene match: 5. This CDR3 is built from 14 residues. The germline gives CDR1 MGHRA, CDR2 YSYEKL. This specimen belongs to a study of cytomegalovirus exposure and HLA in healthy donors. Overall study: In an earlier analysis, 95 million to 140 million unique TCR beta sequences were found from about 190 million T cells.

Study results and limitations: A later analysis found that most CMV-associated TCR beta chains appeared HLA-restricted. As a later analysis revealed, the rate of TCR association differed by HLA locus, with DRB1 most and HLA-C fewest. Trimming of TCR beta V- and J-genes showed a link, identified in a later analysis, to a missense DCLRE1C variant.

The sequenced sample consisted of PBMCs. The chain is built from TRBV4-1 and TRBJ2-7; 7 nucleotides line up with TRBD1. The receptor was isolated from a woman aged 25 to 45 in good health and CMV-seronegative. CDR3 sequence reads: CASSQVGQYYEQYF. In DNA form, the CDR3 reads TGCGCCAGCAGCCAGGTGGGACAGTACTACGAGCAGTACTTC.